This TCR beta chain was sequenced during a study of T cells in Graves' hyperthyroidism and ophthalmopathy. Amplified regions were TCR beta CDR3 sequences from RNA transcripts. The primer set for the first-round RT-PCR of the TCR CDR3 was HTBI. TCRdb ran MiXCR on the multiplex PCR reads and lists one entry per CDR3 protein. The repertoire consists of 500,000 to 650,000 distinct CDR3 sequences, with roughly 15% occurring once and the leading ten covering about 12%. General observations from the study: Most clonotypes expanded in thyroid above 0.001 were likewise present in blood.

Under 3 months was the duration of disease in ophthalmopathy patients, who also had a Clinical Activity Score of at least 3 and a NOSPECS grade of at least 4. Germline V gene sequence: CDR1 DFQATT, CDR2 SNEGSKA (reference sequence). CDR3 length: 14 residues. Unmatched junction bases numbered 9, after V lost 6 bases and J lost 4 bases. As for this clonotype: What it recognizes is unknown.

The sequenced material came from blood. The receptor comes from a woman aged 45-60 years with Graves' ophthalmopathy. J is TRBJ2-1 and V is TRBV20-1; 7 bases are a match to TRBD2. CDR3: CSATTGGIYNEQFF. CDR3 bases: TGCAGTGCCACGACGGGGGGTATATACAATGAGCAGTTCTTC.